Following are 25 T cell receptor beta chains from one sample sequenced in a study of T cell responses to AZD1222 COVID-19 vaccine. The method was immunoSEQ multiplex PCR; TCRdb's version includes in-frame clones alone and lacks a portion of them. The sample has approximately 150,000 clones, just under 95% seen once. Source: peripheral blood, taken on day 0 of AZD1222 vaccination. The receptors derive from an adult in good health.

V usage is TRBV19 and J usage is TRBJ1-1; 8 bases align to TRBD1. With 0 bases clipped from V and 5 bases from J, the junction kept 11 bases outside the gene matches. This CDR3 comprises 17 residues. The germline V gene encodes CDR1 LNHDA and CDR2 SQIVND (reference sequence). DNA for the CDR3: TGTGCCAGTAGTATAGATAGCAGGGGGCGCGGGGTGACTGAAGCTTTCTTT. Translation: CASSIDSRGRGVTEAFF.

This clone was detected once. J is TRBJ1-2 and V is TRBV6-1; no definite D call. Germline V gene sequence: CDR1 MNHNS, CDR2 SASEGT. This CDR3 has 14 residues. Trimming cost V 2 bases and J 8 bases, with 15 bases left between them. The CDR3 is CASSEFTAFEGYTF. In DNA form, the CDR3 reads TGTGCCAGCAGTGAATTCACAGCCTTCGAGGGCTACACCTTC.

The rearrangement joins TRBV5-1 to TRBJ2-3, with 9 bases identical to TRBD1. Germline V gene data show CDR1 as SGHRS and CDR2 as YFSETQ. This CDR3 is built from 18 residues. V lost 0 bases and J lost 5; bases outside the gene matches: 13. CDR3 DNA: TGCGCCAGCAGCTTGGCCCCCCTAGGACAGGGGACGATAGATACGCAGTATTTT. Protein product: CASSLAPLGQGTIDTQYF.

This chain links TRBV6-4 with TRBJ1-1; 9 nucleotides align to TRBD1. Looked up from germline, CDR1 is MRHNA and CDR2 is SNTAGT. The CDR3 is made up of 14 amino acids. With V trimmed by 6 bases and J by 0 bases, 2 bases remained unmatched. This chain's CDR3 is CASRGTGLNTEAFF. The CDR3, as DNA: TGTGCCAGCAGAGGGACAGGGTTGAACACTGAAGCTTTCTTT.

The J gene is TRBJ1-3, the V gene TRBV29-1; weak D call: TRBD1 (6 bases). This CDR3 is 14 amino acids long. Germline assignment: CDR1 SQVTM and CDR2 ANQGSEA. V gave up 7 bases and J gave up 2 bases, with 15 bases separating them. CDR3 sequence: CSAIQGGTGNTIYF. CDR3 DNA: TGCAGCGCCATACAGGGAGGTACTGGAAACACCATATATTTT.

This clone has only a few counts. This chain joins TRBV5-1 and TRBJ2-1; TRBD2 might be the D (7 bases). Trimming cost V 0 bases and J 2 bases, with 21 bases left between them. Germline values: CDR1 SGHRS, CDR2 YFSETQ. This CDR3 is 19 amino acids long. CDR3 region: CASSLEGVFGGLPYNEQFF. CDR3 DNA: TGCGCCAGCAGCTTGGAAGGGGTCTTCGGGGGGCTACCCTACAATGAGCAGTTCTTC.

The rearrangement joins TRBV24-1 to TRBJ2-7, with TRBD1 as a possible D gene (6 bases). The V end lost 4 bases, the J end lost 2 bases, and 8 bases lay between the germline ends. This CDR3 is built from 13 residues. CDR1 KGHDR and CDR2 SFDVKD come from the germline V gene. This CDR3 reads CATSEPGAYEQYF. In DNA, the CDR3 is TGTGCCACCAGTGAGCCAGGGGCCTACGAGCAGTACTTC.

The chain joins TRBV18 to TRBJ1-1; D may be TRBD1 (6 bases). This CDR3 contains 13 residues. V lost 3 bases, J lost 11 bases, and 16 bases lay in between. CDR1 and CDR2 (germline): KGHSH, LQKENI. CDR3 loop: CASSPGQQGRAFF. The CDR3 coding sequence is TGTGCCAGCTCACCTGGACAGCAGGGTAGGGCTTTCTTT.

The rearrangement links TRBV10-1 to TRBJ2-1; D possibly corresponds to TRBD2 (6 bases). V was cut by 6 bases and J by 9 bases, with 21 bases left in between. The V gene's germline CDR1 is WNHNN and CDR2 SYGVQD (reference sequence). There are 15 residues in the CDR3. This CDR3 is CASSLGTPRGGEQFF. The DNA for the CDR3 is TGCGCCAGCAGCCTAGGGACTCCTCGGGGAGGTGAGCAGTTCTTC.

This clone was counted at least ten times. J is TRBJ1-6 and V is TRBV6-4; D is undetermined. Germline V gene lookup returns CDR1 MRHNA and CDR2 SNTAGT. Trimming removed 2 bases from V and 5 bases from J, with 4 bases in between. The CDR3 runs 13 residues. The CDR3 DNA reads as TGTGCCAGCAGTGACAGGGATAATTCACCCCTCCACTTT. Its translation: CASSDRDNSPLHF.

This rearrangement joins TRBV30 to TRBJ1-2; TRBD1 matches 10 bases. This CDR3 has 16 amino acids. The germline V gene encodes CDR1 GTSNPN and CDR2 SVGIG (reference sequence). J gave up 3 bases and V 0 bases, and 7 bases lay outside the gene matches. CDR3 sequence (DNA): TGTGCCTGGAGTGTACGGCCGGGACAGGGGTACTATGGCTACACCTTC. It is translated as CAWSVRPGQGYYGYTF.

Comments on this clone: At one end, the junction sequence differs from germline, possibly due to a read error. The CDR3 here is CAGRGYNYGYTF. The CDR3 DNA follows: TGTGCCGGCAGGGGCTACAACTATGGCTACACCTTC. The rearrangement links TRBV2 to TRBJ1-2; D is perhaps TRBD1 (6 bases). This CDR3 is built from 12 residues. The germline V gene has CDR1 SNHLY and CDR2 FYNNEI.

The genes are TRBV25-1 and TRBJ1-1; the D is unclear. This CDR3 region has 13 residues. Trimming shortened V by 1 base and J by 10 bases, and 13 bases separated the two germline ends. In germline, CDR1 is MGHDK, CDR2 SYGVNS. The CDR3 DNA reads as TGTGCCAGCAGTGAATGGACGGGTGACGGAGCTTTCTTT. Translated: CASSEWTGDGAFF.

This clone has only a few counts. The chain combines TRBV19 with TRBJ1-2, with 7 bases identical to TRBD1. From germline, CDR1 is LNHDA and CDR2 SQIVND (reference sequence). The ends lost 10 bases at V and 5 bases at J; junction bases unmatched: 13. The CDR3 has 14 amino acids. CDR3 residues: CATKFNRGKYGYTF. The DNA for the CDR3 is TGTGCCACCAAATTCAACAGGGGAAAGTATGGCTACACCTTC.

The chain carries TRBV7-2 and TRBJ1-6, with D hard to call. Per germline, CDR1 SGHTA and CDR2 FQGNSA. CDR3 length: 16 amino acids. Trimming pared 1 base from V and 4 bases from J, leaving 11 bases between. This CDR3 reads CASSLGVRVYNSPLHF. The CDR3 region has the DNA TGTGCCAGCAGCTTAGGAGTTAGAGTATATAATTCACCCCTCCACTTT.

The chain combines TRBV27 with TRBJ2-4, with D tentatively TRBD1 (5 bases). The CDR3 is 14 amino acids. Between the trimmed V and J ends, which lost 9 bases and 0 bases, there was a span of 12 bases. Germline assignment: CDR1 MNHEY and CDR2 SMNVEV (reference sequence). Here the CDR3 DNA reads TGTGCCAGTTCAGGGCCACTAGCCAAAAACATTCAGTACTTC. Its protein is CASSGPLAKNIQYF.

The rearrangement links TRBV19 to TRBJ1-1; D unclear. The CDR3 runs 16 residues. Trimming removed 4 bases at V and 0 bases at J, with 15 bases between. Germline V lookup: CDR1 LNHDA, CDR2 SQIVND (reference sequence). The CDR3 coding sequence is TGTGCCAGTAGTACATTTCGGTCCGCACTGAACACTGAAGCTTTCTTT. It codes for CASSTFRSALNTEAFF.

V is TRBV7-8 and J is TRBJ2-2; a weak D match, TRBD1 (6 bases). V shed 4 bases and J shed 6 bases, with 18 bases lying between them. This CDR3 spans 16 amino acids. Per the germline V gene, CDR1 is SGHVS and CDR2 is FQNEAQ. CDR3 bases: TGTGCCAGCAGCTCCCGGGACAAAAGGGCGTCCGGGGAGCTGTTTTTT. Translation: CASSSRDKRASGELFF.

The rearrangement uses TRBV6-6 and TRBJ2-3; D is perhaps TRBD2 (5 bases). The CDR3 is made up of 15 amino acids. Germline CDR1 is MNHNY and CDR2 is SVGAGI (reference sequence). The V gene lost 6 bases and the J gene lost 1 base, with 14 bases spanning the gap. CDR3 amino acids: CASSGGPWGTDTQYF. CDR3 in DNA: TGTGCCAGCAGCGGCGGGCCGTGGGGCACAGATACGCAGTATTTT.

V gene TRBV7-6 combines with J gene TRBJ2-7; D could derive from TRBD1 or TRBD2 (5 bases each). Germline V gene data show CDR1 as SGHVS and CDR2 as FNYEAQ. The CDR3 has 13 residues. The V end was cut by 6 bases, the J end by 2 bases, with 11 bases between. The CDR3 region has the DNA TGTGCCAGCAGTCGAGGGGCGGCCTACGAGCAGTACTTC. Translated, it gives CASSRGAAYEQYF.

The V gene is TRBV4-3, the J gene TRBJ1-1; 7 positions match TRBD1. The V gene's germline CDR1 is LGHNA and CDR2 YSLEER. V was pared by 4 bases and J by 0 bases, with 17 bases of the junction left unmatched. The CDR3 contains 19 residues. The CDR3 loop is CASSPSSSRQGELNTEAFF. The CDR3 DNA is TGCGCCAGCAGCCCATCCTCATCCCGCCAGGGGGAATTGAACACTGAAGCTTTCTTT.

Note on this clone: Distinct nucleotide sequences in the sample also encode this CDR3. The chain recombines TRBV4-3 with TRBJ2-7; 9 nucleotides agree with TRBD1. The V gene's germline CDR1 is LGHNA and CDR2 YSLEER. V gave up 3 bases and J gave up 4 bases; unmatched junction bases: 10. The CDR3 covers 16 residues. The CDR3 loop is CASSHSWTGETYEQYF. The CDR3 DNA sequence: TGCGCCAGCAGCCATTCCTGGACAGGGGAAACTTACGAGCAGTACTTC.

The V call is TRBV9, the J call TRBJ1-1, with TRBD1 as a possible D gene (5 bases). Looked up from germline, CDR1 is SGDLS and CDR2 is YYNGEE. CDR3 length equals 16 residues. Trimming cost V 4 bases and J 0 bases, with 16 bases left between them. The CDR3 coding sequence is TGTGCCAGCAGCCTCCGAGGTGCAGGGTTGAACACTGAAGCTTTCTTT. This translates into CASSLRGAGLNTEAFF.

The CDR3 DNA reads as TGTGCCAGCAGTTTATCCGGCGGGGTTAATGAAAAACTGTTTTTT. Translation gives CASSLSGGVNEKLFF. The chain recombines TRBV27 with TRBJ1-4; D remains unclear. Trimming took 0 bases from V and 4 from J, leaving 9 bases between them. The CDR3 contains 15 residues. In germline, CDR1 is MNHEY, CDR2 SMNVEV (reference sequence).

In its sample, this clone was seen once. The chain joins TRBV7-9 to TRBJ2-7; 10 bases fit TRBD1. CDR3 length equals 14 residues. J lost 6 bases, V lost 5 bases, and 7 bases had no gene match. Germline V gene data show CDR1 as SEHNR and CDR2 as FQNEAQ (reference sequence). This CDR3 reads CASSPPGQGTEQYF. DNA for the CDR3: TGTGCCAGCAGCCCACCGGGACAGGGGACCGAGCAGTACTTC.